The 30 T cell receptor beta chains below all came from one sample that was sequenced in a study of control samples from healthy donors and cancer patients. Clones were read by immunoSEQ multiplex PCR, and TCRdb kept only the in-frame ones, dropping some. This table holds fewer than 100,000 clones, roughly 78% found once. Source material: blood. These receptors originate from an older woman in good health.

Concerning this clone itself: The sample has other DNA sequences that encode this CDR3 too. The chain employs TRBV29-1 and TRBJ1-2, with D unclear. Deletions cut 6 bases from V and 0 bases from J, with 8 bases between. Germline V gene sequence: CDR1 SQVTM, CDR2 ANQGSEA. The CDR3 has 12 amino acids. CDR3 protein: CSVDGANYGYTF. DNA of the CDR3: TGCAGCGTGGACGGAGCTAACTATGGCTACACCTTC.

The genes are TRBV4-1 and TRBJ2-7; D not resolved. CDR1 is MGHRA, CDR2 YSYEKL, per germline. Trimming took off 2 bases at V and 0 bases at J, with 11 bases between the two ends. The CDR3 is 15 amino acids. CDR3 nucleotides: TGCGCCAGCAGCCAATACTCCGAAGTCTCCTACGAGCAGTACTTC. Amino acid sequence: CASSQYSEVSYEQYF.

The chain combines TRBV6-2 or TRBV6-3 with TRBJ2-2, with D perhaps TRBD2 (6 bases). The CDR3 totals 18 residues. The germline CDR1 and CDR2 sequences are MNHEY and SVGEGT. V lost 2 bases and J 6 bases, leaving 22 bases between the germline ends. The CDR3 nucleotides read TGTGCCAGCAGTTACGGTGCGGGGCAACGCATCGGGGCCGGGGAGCTGTTTTTT. Amino acids: CASSYGAGQRIGAGELFF.

This clone was recorded only once. This CDR3 is CASSQLDSYEQYF. In DNA form, the CDR3 reads TGTGCCAGCAGCCAACTCGATAGCTACGAGCAGTACTTC. The V call is TRBV14, the J call TRBJ2-7; no firm D call. Germline V gene lookup returns CDR1 SGHDN and CDR2 FVKESK. The ends were cut back, 2 bases at V and 3 bases at J, with 8 bases in the middle. The CDR3 is made up of 13 amino acids.

This chain links TRBV5-1 with TRBJ2-7; D uncertain. The V gene lost 3 bases and the J gene lost 2 bases, with 9 bases spanning the gap. The CDR3 sequence is 13 residues long. Germline-derived CDR1 and CDR2 are SGHRS and YFSETQ. The CDR3 sequence is CASSSWETYEQYF. DNA of the CDR3: TGCGCCAGCAGCTCGTGGGAAACCTACGAGCAGTACTTC.

The chain employs TRBV6-5 and TRBJ1-1; D is unclear. The CDR3 extends over 11 amino acids. V lost 7 bases and J lost 0, with 3 bases in between. Germline V gives CDR1 MNHEY, CDR2 SVGAGI. The CDR3 coding sequence is TGTGCCAGCAAGGTGAACACTGAAGCTTTCTTT. Encoded protein: CASKVNTEAFF.

The V and J genes are TRBV10-2 and TRBJ1-5; D gene ambiguous. Trimming pared 0 bases from V and 5 bases from J, leaving 11 bases between. This CDR3 region has 15 residues. Germline loops: CDR1 WSHSY, CDR2 SAAADI. CDR3 protein: CASSESPAGYQPQHF. CDR3 sequence (DNA): TGCGCCAGCAGTGAGTCCCCGGCGGGGTATCAGCCCCAGCATTTT.

This rearrangement joins TRBV5-6 to TRBJ2-2, with D perhaps TRBD1 or TRBD2 (5 bases each). The CDR3 has 15 amino acids. Trimming stripped 0 bases from V and 7 bases from J, with 13 bases between. Germline CDR1 is SGHDT and CDR2 is YYEEEE. The CDR3 DNA reads as TGTGCCAGCAGCTTGGCTAGCAGGGCTGGCGGGGAGCTGTTTTTT. It specifies CASSLASRAGGELFF.

The chain joins TRBV4-3 to TRBJ2-5, with D unresolved. V lost 5 bases to trimming and J lost 5 bases, with 24 bases between them. The CDR3 runs to 17 residues. The germline V gene encodes CDR1 LGHNA and CDR2 YSLEER. In DNA form, the CDR3 reads TGCGCCAGCAGCTCCCGACCCCCGATTCCTCGAAGGGAGACCCAGTACTTC. This encodes CASSSRPPIPRRETQYF.

This chain connects TRBV9 to TRBJ1-3, with 9 bases fitting TRBD1. The length of the CDR3 is 17 residues. With V trimmed by 3 bases and J by 0 bases, 7 bases remained unmatched. CDR1 is SGDLS, CDR2 YYNGEE, per germline. The CDR3 DNA is TGTGCCAGCAGCGCTAACAGGGGGCCGAGCTCTGGAAACACCATATATTTT. This encodes CASSANRGPSSGNTIYF. Complete variable domain (other parts from reference TRBV9 and TRBJ1-3): DSGVTQTPKHLITATGQRVTLRCSPRSGDLSVYWYQQSLDQGLQFLIQYYNGEERAKGNILERFSAQQFPDLHSELNLSSLELGDSALYFCASSANRGPSSGNTIYFGEGSWLTVV.

This clone was detected only once. The chain uses TRBV29-1 and TRBJ2-3; 10 bases fit TRBD2. V was pared by 4 bases and J by 3 bases, with 10 bases of the junction left unmatched. Germline values: CDR1 SQVTM, CDR2 ANQGSEA. This CDR3 is 16 amino acids long. Here the CDR3 reads CSVAGLAGVKTDTQYF. CDR3 DNA sequence: TGCAGCGTTGCGGGCCTAGCGGGAGTGAAGACAGATACGCAGTATTTT.

This clone was counted ten times or more. This sequence joins TRBV9 and TRBJ1-3; D is undetermined. Germline CDR1 is SGDLS and CDR2 is YYNGEE. The germline V and J ends were trimmed by 3 bases and 0 bases, with 10 bases remaining between them. The CDR3 is 15 amino acids. The chain's CDR3 is CASSGDSSSGNTIYF. The CDR3 coding sequence is TGTGCCAGCAGCGGAGACTCGAGCTCTGGAAACACCATATATTTT. The whole variable domain, remainder taken from reference TRBV9 and TRBJ1-3, is DSGVTQTPKHLITATGQRVTLRCSPRSGDLSVYWYQQSLDQGLQFLIQYYNGEERAKGNILERFSAQQFPDLHSELNLSSLELGDSALYFCASSGDSSSGNTIYFGEGSWLTVV.

The CDR3: CASAVGLGQPQHF. CDR3 bases: TGTGCCAGCGCTGTCGGTCTAGGGCAGCCCCAGCATTTT. The J gene is TRBJ1-5, the V gene TRBV27; D call uncertain. Germline CDR1 reads MNHEY; CDR2 reads SMNVEV (reference sequence). V lost 8 bases and J 7 bases, leaving 15 bases between the germline ends. This CDR3 has 13 amino acids.

DNA of the CDR3: TGTGCCAGCAGCCCCCTGACAGGGGTCCGAACTGAAGCTTTCTTT. Translation: CASSPLTGVRTEAFF. The chain combines TRBV11-2 with TRBJ1-1; 8 positions match TRBD1. With 5 bases clipped from V and 5 bases from J, the junction kept 10 bases outside the gene matches. CDR1 SGHAT and CDR2 FQNNGV come from the germline V gene. This CDR3 spans 15 amino acids.

The J gene is TRBJ2-1, the V gene TRBV3-1 (or the pseudogene TRBV3-2); no reliable D call. V shed 0 bases and J shed 3 bases, with 6 bases lying between them. Germline loops: CDR1 LGHDT, CDR2 YNNKEL (reference sequence). The length of the CDR3 is 14 residues. The CDR3 spells CASSQEAYYNEQFF. The CDR3 nucleotides read TGTGCCAGCAGCCAAGAAGCATACTACAATGAGCAGTTCTTC.

This clone was detected only a few times. This chain connects TRBV7-9 to TRBJ2-2, with D hard to call. Germline lookup yields CDR1 SEHNR and CDR2 FQNEAQ (reference sequence). This CDR3 contains 14 residues. The V end lost 5 bases, the J end lost 6 bases, and 13 bases lay between the germline ends. The CDR3, as DNA: TGTGCCAGCAGCCCCTGGCTAGTATCCGGGGAGCTGTTTTTT. Protein sequence: CASSPWLVSGELFF.

In nucleotides, the CDR3 is TGTGCCAGCACTCCCCCCTGGCCTATATCACAAGAGACCCAGTACTTC. Translation gives CASTPPWPISQETQYF. The rearrangement joins TRBV5-8 to TRBJ2-5; D not certain. V lost 6 bases to trimming and J lost 2 bases, with 20 bases between them. From germline, CDR1 is SGHTS and CDR2 YDEGEE. This CDR3 has 16 residues.

The chain uses TRBV19 and TRBJ1-5; D might be TRBD1 (5 bases). The CDR3 is made up of 15 amino acids. Germline values: CDR1 LNHDA, CDR2 SQIVND (reference sequence). V lost 6 bases to trimming and J lost 0 bases, with 12 bases between them. This CDR3 is CASRQQGYSNQPQHF. The CDR3 DNA is TGTGCCAGTAGGCAGCAGGGATATAGCAATCAGCCCCAGCATTTT.

This rearrangement joins TRBV6-5 to TRBJ2-5; D is ambiguous. Germline V lookup: CDR1 MNHEY, CDR2 SVGAGI. Trimming stripped 2 bases from V and 3 bases from J, with 10 bases between. CDR3 length: 14 amino acids. The CDR3 nucleotides are TGTGCCAGCAGTTACGGTGGCTATGAAGAGACCCAGTACTTC. Amino acids: CASSYGGYEETQYF.

About this clone itself: A read error may account for a junction end that differs from germline. The chain uses TRBV29-1 and TRBJ1-2; 7 nucleotides match TRBD1. CDR1 is SQVTM, CDR2 ANQGSEA, per germline. This CDR3 has 12 amino acids. The CDR3 here is CSVEGTVYGYTF. The DNA for the CDR3 is TGCAGCGTGGAAGGGACAGTATATGGCTACACCTTC.

CDR3 bases: TGTGCCAGCAGCTTTTTCGGGTCCGGGGAGACCCAGTACTTC. Encoded protein: CASSFFGSGETQYF. V gene TRBV7-7 combines with J gene TRBJ2-5; D is undetermined. Between the trimmed V and J ends, which lost 3 bases and 5 bases, there was a span of 13 bases. Germline loops: CDR1 SSHAT, CDR2 FNYEAQ (reference sequence). The CDR3 has 14 residues. The full variable domain, with the rest looked up from reference TRBV7-7 and TRBJ2-5, is GAGVSQSPRYKVTKRGQDVTLRCDPISSHATLYWYQQALGQGPEFLTYFNYEAQPDKSGLPSDRFSAERPEGSISTLTIQRTEQRDSAMYRCASSFFGSGETQYFGPGTRLLVL.

The chain employs TRBV19 and TRBJ2-5, with no clear D. Trimming left V 10 bases short and J 4 bases short, with 13 bases between. This CDR3 region has 12 residues. CDR1 LNHDA and CDR2 SQIVND come from the germline V gene (reference sequence). In nucleotides, the CDR3 is TGTGCCACCGCTACAGTAGGAGAGACCCAGTACTTC. It yields the protein CATATVGETQYF.

In DNA, the CDR3 is TGTGCCAGCAGTGGGCAGGGGGCAGATACGCAGTATTTT. Residues: CASSGQGADTQYF. This chain links TRBV25-1 with TRBJ2-3, with 7 nucleotides matching TRBD1. Germline V gives CDR1 MGHDK, CDR2 SYGVNS. CDR3 size: 13 residues. J gave up 4 bases and V 4 bases, and 2 bases lay outside the gene matches.

The rearrangement uses TRBV24-1 and TRBJ1-1; possibly TRBD1 for D (5 bases). V lost 2 bases to trimming and J lost 5 bases, with 11 bases between them. From germline, CDR1 is KGHDR and CDR2 SFDVKD. The CDR3 is 14 amino acids. CDR3 nucleotides: TGTGCCACCAGTGATTGGCAGGGTGTAACTGAAGCTTTCTTT. Protein: CATSDWQGVTEAFF.

In its sample, this clone was seen once. This rearrangement joins TRBV18 to TRBJ1-1; TRBD1 is a possible D gene (6 bases). V gave up 4 bases and J gave up 5 bases, with 17 bases separating them. The CDR3 has 15 residues. Germline V lookup: CDR1 KGHSH, CDR2 LQKENI. The CDR3 protein is CASSLRLQGGTEAFF. The CDR3 DNA reads TGTGCCAGCTCACTCCGACTACAGGGTGGGACTGAAGCTTTCTTT.

The chain joins TRBV3-1 (or the pseudogene TRBV3-2) to TRBJ1-2; 7 positions match TRBD1. The CDR3 loop spans 13 amino acids. V was pared by 7 bases and J by 8 bases, with 10 bases of the junction left unmatched. The germline gives CDR1 LGHDT, CDR2 YNNKEL (reference sequence). The CDR3 is CASTPGGGWGYTF. The CDR3 nucleotides read TGTGCCAGCACCCCAGGGGGGGGGTGGGGCTACACCTTC.

The chain uses TRBV11-2 and TRBJ2-1; tentative D call: TRBD2 (7 bases). The CDR3 contains 16 residues. CDR1 is SGHAT and CDR2 is FQNNGV in the germline V gene. Between the trimmed V and J ends, which lost 2 bases and 1 base, there was a span of 12 bases. The CDR3 is CASSLSSGTSYNEQFF. The CDR3 DNA is TGTGCCAGCAGCTTATCAAGCGGGACATCCTACAATGAGCAGTTCTTC.

A word on this clone: This same CDR3 is encoded by further DNA sequences in the sample. The CDR3 region has the DNA TGTGCCAGTAGTTTCAGACAGGGGGGAGATCAGCCCCAGCATTTT. Its protein is CASSFRQGGDQPQHF. The V gene is TRBV19, the J gene TRBJ1-5; the match to TRBD1 covers 9 bases. The CDR3 runs 15 residues. Germline-derived CDR1 and CDR2 are LNHDA and SQIVND (reference sequence). J gave up 5 bases and V 5 bases, and 7 bases lay outside the gene matches.

V gene TRBV27 combines with J gene TRBJ2-7; 7 bases map to TRBD2. The J segment lost 2 bases and the V segment lost 4 bases, leaving 5 bases of the junction unmatched. CDR3 size: 14 residues. Per germline, CDR1 MNHEY and CDR2 SMNVEV (reference sequence). The CDR3 DNA reads as TGTGCCAGCAGTTGGTCTGCGGGAGCCTACGAGCAGTACTTC. Amino acids: CASSWSAGAYEQYF.

The rearrangement links TRBV6-1 to TRBJ1-2, with a tentative D call TRBD1 (5 bases). This CDR3 comprises 15 residues. The germline V and J ends were trimmed by 3 bases and 4 bases, with 15 bases remaining between them. Germline V gene sequence: CDR1 MNHNS, CDR2 SASEGT. As DNA, the CDR3 is TGTGCCAGCAGTGATAATCGCAGGGTGGGCTATGGCTACACCTTC. It codes for CASSDNRRVGYGYTF.